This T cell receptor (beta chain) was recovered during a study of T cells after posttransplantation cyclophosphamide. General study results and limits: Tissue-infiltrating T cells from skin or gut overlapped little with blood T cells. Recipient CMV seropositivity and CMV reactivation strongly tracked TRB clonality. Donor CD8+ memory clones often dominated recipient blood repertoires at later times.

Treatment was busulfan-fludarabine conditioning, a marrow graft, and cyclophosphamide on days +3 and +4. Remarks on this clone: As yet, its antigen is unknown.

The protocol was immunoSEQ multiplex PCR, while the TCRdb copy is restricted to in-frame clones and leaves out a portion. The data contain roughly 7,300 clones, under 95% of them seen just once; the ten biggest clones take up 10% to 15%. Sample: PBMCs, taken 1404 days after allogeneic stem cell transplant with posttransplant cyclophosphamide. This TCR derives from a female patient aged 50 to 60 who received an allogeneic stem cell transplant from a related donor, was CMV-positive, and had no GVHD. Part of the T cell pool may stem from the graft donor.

This CDR3 reads CASRTPGTEAFF. The CDR3 region has the DNA TGTGCCAGCAGAACACCGGGGACTGAAGCTTTCTTT. The chain has TRBV2 and TRBJ1-1; D is undetermined. Germline CDR1 and CDR2: SNHLY and FYNNEI. The CDR3 totals 12 residues. The V end lost 6 bases, the J end lost 5 bases, and 10 bases lay between the germline ends.